The 12 T cell receptor beta chains listed next were all sequenced from one sample in a study of identifying expanded T cells in peripheral blood. Generated by immunoSEQ multiplex PCR, the TCRdb table keeps only in-frame clones and is missing some. The table lists about 100,000 clones, about 90% of them singletons, with just over 5.5% in the top ten. The specimen sequenced was blood. The receptors derive from a person aged 18 to 70 in good health.

This clone was seen only once. The chain employs TRBV7-2 and TRBJ2-3; no clear D gene. The V end was cut by 2 bases, the J end by 10 bases, with 16 bases between. This CDR3 contains 14 residues. The V gene's germline CDR1 is SGHTA and CDR2 FQGNSA. The CDR3 DNA follows: TGTGCCAGCAGCTTATCTCTGGACCGAAGTGCGCAGTATTTT. Translating gives CASSLSLDRSAQYF.

The chain carries TRBV19 and TRBJ1-4; D gene unclear. Germline V gene sequence: CDR1 LNHDA, CDR2 SQIVND (reference sequence). CDR3 length: 15 amino acids. Trimming pared 7 bases from V and 5 bases from J, leaving 17 bases between. The CDR3 loop is CASTSNVGVNEKLFF. The CDR3 DNA sequence: TGTGCCAGTACCTCAAACGTGGGAGTGAATGAAAAACTGTTTTTT.

This sequence joins TRBV27 and TRBJ2-2; TRBD1 matches at 9 bases. This CDR3 spans 19 amino acids. J lost 4 bases, V lost 6 bases, and 18 bases had no gene match. Germline values: CDR1 MNHEY, CDR2 SMNVEV (reference sequence). For the CDR3, the DNA is TGTGCCAGCAGACCCGTGGGGACAGGGCCTTTATCGGGCACCGGGGAGCTGTTTTTT. Translating gives CASRPVGTGPLSGTGELFF.

V is TRBV18 and J is TRBJ2-4; TRBD2 agrees at 7 bases. This CDR3 contains 14 residues. The J segment lost 3 bases and the V segment lost 5 bases, leaving 4 bases of the junction unmatched. CDR1 and CDR2 from the germline V gene are KGHSH and LQKENI. CDR3 sequence: CASSIGLGKNIQYF. CDR3 nucleotides: TGTGCCAGCTCAATTGGACTAGGCAAAAACATTCAGTACTTC.

The chain recombines TRBV30 with TRBJ1-2; D uncertain. Trimming took off 4 bases at V and 4 bases at J, with 10 bases between the two ends. CDR3 length: 12 amino acids. CDR1 is GTSNPN, CDR2 SVGIG, per germline (reference sequence). The CDR3 protein is CAWTGNRYGYTF. In DNA form, the CDR3 reads TGTGCCTGGACGGGGAACCGCTATGGCTACACCTTC.

V and J are TRBV5-1 and TRBJ1-2; TRBD1 aligns across 7 bases. The trim removed 0 bases at V and 8 bases at J, leaving 4 bases unmatched. Germline V gives CDR1 SGHRS, CDR2 YFSETQ. This CDR3 comprises 13 residues. Here the CDR3 reads CASSLVTGRGYTF. CDR3 DNA sequence: TGCGCCAGCAGCTTGGTGACAGGGAGGGGCTACACCTTC.

CDR3 bases: TGTGCCATCAGGTCCCCAGGGCCGAACACTGAAGCTTTCTTT. Its translation: CAIRSPGPNTEAFF. The chain couples TRBV10-3 to TRBJ1-1, with D maybe TRBD1 (5 bases). There are 14 residues in the CDR3. Germline V gene data show CDR1 as ENHRY and CDR2 as SYGVKD. V gave up 6 bases and J gave up 1 base, with 12 bases separating them.

This rearrangement joins TRBV30 to TRBJ2-7; 7 positions match TRBD2. Unmatched junction bases numbered 1, after V lost 5 bases and J lost 3 bases. Germline-derived CDR1 and CDR2 are GTSNPN and SVGIG (reference sequence). CDR3 length: 11 residues. The CDR3 loop reads CAWSGGYEQYF. As DNA, the CDR3 is TGTGCCTGGTCGGGGGGCTACGAGCAGTACTTC.

The chain links TRBV5-6 to TRBJ1-1; D gene uncertain. Trimming pared 0 bases from V and 2 bases from J, leaving 8 bases between. There are 14 residues in the CDR3. Looked up from germline, CDR1 is SGHDT and CDR2 is YYEEEE. DNA for the CDR3: TGTGCCAGCAGCTTGGGGGCGCCAAACACTGAAGCTTTCTTT. Translated, it gives CASSLGAPNTEAFF. Using reference TRBV5-6 and TRBJ1-1 for the parts outside the CDR3, the full variable domain is DAGVTQSPTHLIKTRGQQVTLRCSPKSGHDTVSWYQQALGQGPQFIFQYYEEEERQRGNFPDRFSGHQFPNYSSELNVNALLLGDSALYLCASSLGAPNTEAFFGQGTRLTVV.

The chain couples TRBV6-5 to TRBJ1-3; 9 bases align to TRBD1. The trim removed 0 bases at V and 2 bases at J, leaving 2 bases unmatched. There are 16 residues in the CDR3. CDR1 and CDR2 (germline): MNHEY, SVGAGI. The DNA of the CDR3 is TGTGCCAGCAGTTACTCCGGGACAGGGACTGGAAACACCATATATTTT. It is translated as CASSYSGTGTGNTIYF.

This clone was counted once. V and J are TRBV5-1 and TRBJ2-5; weak D call: TRBD1 (5 bases). V was clipped by 1 base and J by 2 bases, with 12 bases between them. Germline CDR1 SGHRS, CDR2 YFSETQ. This CDR3 is 15 amino acids long. The CDR3 region has the DNA TGCGCCAGCAGCTTGTTTCTGGGGCCACAAGAGACCCAGTACTTC. The encoded protein is CASSLFLGPQETQYF.

The chain has TRBV5-1 and TRBJ2-7, with D maybe TRBD2 (6 bases). With 2 bases removed from V and 6 bases from J, the gap between germline ends came to 18 bases. The germline V gene has CDR1 SGHRS and CDR2 YFSETQ. The CDR3 runs 15 residues. The CDR3: CASSFEAGGRAEQYF. The DNA for the CDR3 is TGCGCCAGCAGCTTCGAGGCCGGGGGTAGGGCCGAGCAGTACTTC.